The rows below give T cell receptor beta chains drawn from one sample of a study of T cell responses to AZD1222 COVID-19 vaccine. Libraries were prepared by immunoSEQ multiplex PCR; TCRdb keeps only in-frame clonotypes and omits some of them. The sample consists of tens of thousands of clones, approximately 84% of them appearing once. The sequencing here drew on peripheral blood, taken on day 0 of AZD1222 vaccination. These receptors were taken from an adult in good health. Both conserved end residues are part of each CDR3.

16 TRBV7-2 CASSLEQLMNTGELFF
12 TRBV7-8 CASSWGRAEAFF
14 TRBV5-1 CASSQDTNNYGYTF
16 TRBV27 CASSLSALAASYEQYF
14 TRBV5-1 CASSLDVFDTEAFF
13 TRBV6-2/TRBV6-3 CASSYPDSIGYTF
12 TRBV5-1 CASSSTGETQYF
15 TRBV30 CATRRRVGGDTEAFF
17 TRBV11-3 CASSLDSDRYTSYEQYF
17 TRBV4-1 CASSHPTGTGKLYGYTF
13 TRBV12-3/TRBV12-4 CASSRGMNTEAFF
13 TRBV25-1 CASSEYGGYGYTF
16 TRBV7-2 CASSLARWDGNTEAFF
17 TRBV11-3 CASSPWARSHNGNEQFF
14 TRBV18 CASSPPGQHTEAFF
14 TRBV5-8 CASSLGEQTGELFF
15 TRBV6-2/TRBV6-3 CASSYSIGGNQPQHF
16 TRBV15 CATSRDLGGNTGELFF